The clone carrying this T cell receptor beta chain was counted a few times. The antigen is unknown. The data stem from a study of OX40 agonist ivuxolimab in advanced cancers. Broader study findings: In the expanded peripheral T cells, antigen specificity was never determined. Clonal expansion from baseline to week 6 occurred in both CD4+ and CD8+ T cells. Relatively little clonal expansion, among the lowest observed, appeared in partial responders at 0.1-3.0 mg/kg.

V was shortened by 5 bases and J by 8 bases, with 21 bases between the two germline ends. The CDR3 is 15 amino acids. The germline V gene encodes CDR1 MDHEN and CDR2 SYDVKM. Some clones are missing from TCRdb's copy, which holds only in-frame ones; the method was immunoSEQ multiplex PCR. Among 40,000 to 45,000 clones listed, around nine tenths were seen once. The sequence derives from an adult with an advanced solid tumor such as melanoma, head and neck, liver or kidney cancer. Here the sequenced sample was CD4+ or CD8+ T cells sorted from blood, taken in a trial of the OX40 agonist ivuxolimab. J is TRBJ1-2 and V is TRBV28; D gene uncertain. The CDR3 protein is CASSLPPGLIGGYTF. The CDR3 DNA is TGTGCCAGCAGTCTCCCCCCGGGCCTCATCGGGGGCTACACCTTC.